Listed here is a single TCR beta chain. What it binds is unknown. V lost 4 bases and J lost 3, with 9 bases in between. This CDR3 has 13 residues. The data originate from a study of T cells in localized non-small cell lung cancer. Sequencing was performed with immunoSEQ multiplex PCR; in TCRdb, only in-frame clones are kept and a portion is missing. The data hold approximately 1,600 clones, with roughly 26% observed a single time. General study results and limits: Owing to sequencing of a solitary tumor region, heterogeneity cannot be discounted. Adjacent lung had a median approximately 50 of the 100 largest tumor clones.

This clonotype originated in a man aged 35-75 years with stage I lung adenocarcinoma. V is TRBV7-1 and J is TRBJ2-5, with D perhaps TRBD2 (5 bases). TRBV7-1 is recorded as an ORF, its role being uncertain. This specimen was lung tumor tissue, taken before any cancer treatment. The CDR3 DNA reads TGTGCCAGCAGCTTAATGCGGGAAGAGACCCAGTACTTC. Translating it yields CASSLMREETQYF.